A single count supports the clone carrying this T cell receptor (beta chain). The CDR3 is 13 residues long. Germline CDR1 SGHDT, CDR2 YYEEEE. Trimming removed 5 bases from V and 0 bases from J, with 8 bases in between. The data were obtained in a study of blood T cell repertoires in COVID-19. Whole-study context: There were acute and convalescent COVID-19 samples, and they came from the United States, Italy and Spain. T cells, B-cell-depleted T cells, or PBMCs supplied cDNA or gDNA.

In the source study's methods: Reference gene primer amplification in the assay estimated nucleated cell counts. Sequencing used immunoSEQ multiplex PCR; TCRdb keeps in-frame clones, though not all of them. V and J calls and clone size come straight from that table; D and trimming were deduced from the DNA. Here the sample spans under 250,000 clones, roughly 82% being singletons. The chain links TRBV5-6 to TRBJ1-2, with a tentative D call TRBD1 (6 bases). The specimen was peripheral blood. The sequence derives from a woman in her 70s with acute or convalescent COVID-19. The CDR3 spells CASRDSTNYGYTF. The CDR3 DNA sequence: TGTGCCAGCAGGGACAGCACTAACTATGGCTACACCTTC.